In this sample, the clone carrying this T cell receptor (beta chain) turned up once. The target antigen is unknown. Data came from immunoSEQ multiplex PCR; TCRdb stores just in-frame clones and leaves some out. The profile shows 70,000 to 90,000 clones, 80% to 90% of them singletons. This CDR3 contains 15 residues. Trimming cost V 6 bases and J 0 bases, with 12 bases left between them. Germline CDR1 and CDR2: MDHEN and SYDVKM. This record belongs to a study of T cell responses to AZD1222 COVID-19 vaccine. General study findings and limits: Baseline antibody screening turned up just a handful of seropositive AZD1222 recipients. Breadth and depth of Spike-specific TCRs rose after two AZD1222 doses. Repertoires were obtained only post-peak T cell response.

This clonotype originated in an adult who received the AZD1222 COVID-19 vaccine. This sample comprised peripheral blood, obtained 28 days after the second AZD1222 dose. J is TRBJ2-1 and V is TRBV28; D not resolved. For the CDR3, the DNA is TGTGCCAGCAGGCGCCTAGATGTCTCCTACAATGAGCAGTTCTTC. It specifies CASRRLDVSYNEQFF.